This TCR beta chain originates from a study of CD8 T cells in ankylosing spondylitis. Study-wide points: In peripheral blood, disease-linked CD8+ clones occurred at relatively low frequencies. A TCR beta motif of roughly eight highly homologous variants appeared characteristic of ankylosing spondylitis blood. Earlier literature documents some of the motif variants in reactive arthritis synovial fluid and blood. Matched ankylosing spondylitis synovial fluid reportedly contained a significantly enriched population of disease-linked clones.

Making use of molecular barcodes, quantitative 5'-RACE generated TCR beta libraries. TCRdb reanalysed the 5' RACE reads using MiXCR and keeps one entry per CDR3 protein. Counted here are fewer than 400,000 distinct CDR3 sequences, 20% to 25% occurring once; the ten biggest clones make up roughly a sixth. Regarding this clonotype: Its target is unknown.

V shed 1 base and J 0 bases; nucleotides not matched to a gene: 17. This CDR3 has 20 amino acids. Germline values: CDR1 DFQATT, CDR2 SNEGSKA (reference sequence). The chain carries TRBV20-1 and TRBJ1-4; 7 positions agree with TRBD1. This TCR was sampled from a male donor with ankylosing spondylitis. Sequences were obtained from blood, either unsorted or a sorted T cell fraction (not recorded which). The CDR3 here is CSARAFAAGGLHTTNEKLFF. The DNA of the CDR3 is TGCAGTGCTAGAGCGTTCGCGGCAGGGGGTTTACACACAACTAATGAAAAACTGTTTTTT.